Below are 8 T cell receptor beta chains sequenced from a single sample in a study of OX40 agonist ivuxolimab in advanced cancers. Clones were read by immunoSEQ multiplex PCR, and TCRdb kept only the in-frame ones, dropping some. This sample yields some 60,000 clones, of which about 89% are seen a single time; roughly a sixth belongs to the top ten. Sequenced material: CD4+ or CD8+ T cells sorted from blood, taken in a trial of the OX40 agonist ivuxolimab. These TCRs come from an adult with an advanced solid tumor such as melanoma, head and neck, liver or kidney cancer.

There are a few counts of this clone. CDR3 nucleotide sequence: TGCGCCAGCAGCTTGAGTGTCAGGGGAACTGAAGCTTTCTTT. As protein: CASSLSVRGTEAFF. The chain is built from TRBV5-1 and TRBJ1-1; possibly TRBD1 for D (6 bases). Trimming took off 1 base at V and 5 bases at J, with 12 bases between the two ends. From germline, CDR1 is SGHRS and CDR2 YFSETQ. The CDR3 extends over 14 amino acids.

In its sample, this clone ranks as medium-sized (0.01 to 0.1%). This chain connects TRBV2 to TRBJ2-2; 13 nucleotides align to TRBD2. The CDR3 consists of 15 residues. Per the germline V gene, CDR1 is SNHLY and CDR2 is FYNNEI. Germline trimming cut 6 bases from V and 6 bases from J; bases unmatched to any gene: 4. The CDR3 region has the DNA TGTGCCAGCAGACAGGGACTAGCGGGGCCCGGGGAGCTGTTTTTT. Its translation: CASRQGLAGPGELFF.

The chain is built from TRBV7-8 and TRBJ2-5; either TRBD1 or TRBD2 may supply D (6 bases each). CDR3 length: 14 residues. The V gene lost 1 base and the J gene lost 1 base, with 7 bases spanning the gap. Per the germline V gene, CDR1 is SGHVS and CDR2 is FQNEAQ. CDR3 DNA sequence: TGTGCCAGCAGCTTAGGGGGGGCCCAAGAGACCCAGTACTTC. Its protein product is CASSLGGAQETQYF.

The V gene is TRBV6-1, the J gene TRBJ1-3; 11 nucleotides match TRBD1. This CDR3 is 15 amino acids long. Looked up from germline, CDR1 is MNHNS and CDR2 is SASEGT. Trimming took 6 bases from V and 3 from J; bases not matched to a gene: 4. CDR3 coding DNA: TGTGCCAGCAGCTGGACAGGGGGCAGTGGAAACACCATATATTTT. Residues: CASSWTGGSGNTIYF.

DNA of the CDR3: TGTGCCAGCTCCCCCCCAGTGGGCCCCCCGGAGCAGTTCTTC. Encoded protein: CASSPPVGPPEQFF. The rearrangement joins TRBV5-4 to TRBJ2-1; the D is unclear. Germline CDR1 and CDR2: SGHNT and YYREEE (reference sequence). CDR3 length: 14 amino acids. Trimming took 7 bases from V and 10 from J, leaving 21 bases between them.

The sample holds one count of this clone. The DNA of the CDR3 is TGTGCCAGCAGCTTAGAAAACGACAGGGGTTTCACTGAAGCTTTCTTT. Its protein is CASSLENDRGFTEAFF. J is TRBJ1-1 and V is TRBV7-6, with 8 bases that match TRBD1. The V gene's germline CDR1 is SGHVS and CDR2 FNYEAQ. The CDR3 runs 16 residues. The V gene end was trimmed by 1 base and the J gene end by 4 bases; junction bases not matched to a gene: 8.

This chain connects TRBV7-8 to TRBJ1-6, with 10 bases identical to TRBD1. Germline lookup yields CDR1 SGHVS and CDR2 FQNEAQ. V lost 5 bases, J lost 1 base, and 8 bases stayed unmatched. CDR3 length equals 18 residues. CDR3 amino acids: CASSLGTGEVSYNSPLHF. In DNA, the CDR3 is TGTGCCAGCAGCCTTGGGACAGGGGAGGTATCCTATAATTCACCCCTCCACTTT.

The count of this clone is one. The rearrangement joins TRBV5-6 to TRBJ1-5; D perhaps matches TRBD1 (6 bases). Germline V lookup: CDR1 SGHDT, CDR2 YYEEEE. The CDR3 consists of 16 residues. Trimming removed 3 bases at V and 0 bases at J, with 13 bases between. CDR3: CASSSRQVYSNQPQHF. The CDR3 nucleotides read TGTGCCAGCAGCTCTCGACAGGTTTATAGCAATCAGCCCCAGCATTTT.